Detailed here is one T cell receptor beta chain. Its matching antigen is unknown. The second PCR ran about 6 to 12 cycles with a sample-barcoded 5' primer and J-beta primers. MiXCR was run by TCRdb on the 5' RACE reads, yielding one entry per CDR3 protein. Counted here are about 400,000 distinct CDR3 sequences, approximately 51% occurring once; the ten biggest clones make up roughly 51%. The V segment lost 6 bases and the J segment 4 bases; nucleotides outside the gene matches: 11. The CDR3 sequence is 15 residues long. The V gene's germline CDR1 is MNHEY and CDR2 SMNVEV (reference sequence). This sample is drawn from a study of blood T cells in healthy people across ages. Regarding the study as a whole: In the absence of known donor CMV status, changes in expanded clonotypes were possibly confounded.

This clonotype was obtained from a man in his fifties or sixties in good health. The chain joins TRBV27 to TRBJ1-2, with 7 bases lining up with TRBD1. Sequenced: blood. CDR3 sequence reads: CASSNDRAQIYGYTF. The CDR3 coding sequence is TGTGCCAGCAGCAACGACAGGGCCCAGATCTATGGCTACACCTTC.